The clone carrying this T cell receptor beta chain was picked up one time. Some clones are missing from TCRdb's copy, which holds only in-frame ones; the method was immunoSEQ multiplex PCR. The table shows about 28,000 clones, with around nine tenths occurring only once. This entry comes from a study of control samples from healthy donors and cancer patients. The CDR3 is made up of 14 amino acids. Germline V gene data show CDR1 as KGHSH and CDR2 as LQKENI. V dropped 3 bases and J dropped 2 bases, with 11 bases sitting between them. J is TRBJ2-7 and V is TRBV18; D possibly matches TRBD1 or TRBD2 (5 bases each). The clonotype originates from a woman aged 35 to 49 with lung cancer. Sequencing used PBMCs. This chain's CDR3 is CASSPAMGPYEQYF. For the CDR3, the DNA is TGTGCCAGCTCACCCGCAATGGGACCCTACGAGCAGTACTTC.